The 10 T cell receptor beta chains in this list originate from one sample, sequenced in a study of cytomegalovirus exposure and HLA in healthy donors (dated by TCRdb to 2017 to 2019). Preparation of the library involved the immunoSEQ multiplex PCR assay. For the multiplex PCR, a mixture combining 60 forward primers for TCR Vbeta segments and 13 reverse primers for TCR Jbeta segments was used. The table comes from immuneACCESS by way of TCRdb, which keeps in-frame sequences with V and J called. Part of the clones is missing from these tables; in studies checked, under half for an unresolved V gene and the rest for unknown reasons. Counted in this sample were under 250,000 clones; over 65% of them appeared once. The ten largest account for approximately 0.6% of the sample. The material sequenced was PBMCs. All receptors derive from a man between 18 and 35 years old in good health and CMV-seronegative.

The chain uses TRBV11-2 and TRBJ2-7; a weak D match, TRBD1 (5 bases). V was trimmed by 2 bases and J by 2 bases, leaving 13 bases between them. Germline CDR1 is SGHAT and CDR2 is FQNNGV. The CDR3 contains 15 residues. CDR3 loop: CASSLLQGRAYEQYF. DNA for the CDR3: TGTGCCAGCAGCTTATTGCAGGGCAGGGCCTACGAGCAGTACTTC.

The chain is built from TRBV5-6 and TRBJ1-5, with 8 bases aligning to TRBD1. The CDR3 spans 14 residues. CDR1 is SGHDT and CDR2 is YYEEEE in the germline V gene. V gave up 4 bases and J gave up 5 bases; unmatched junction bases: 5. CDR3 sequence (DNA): TGTGCCAGCAGCGTACAGGGGGGGTATCAGCCCCAGCATTTT. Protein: CASSVQGGYQPQHF.

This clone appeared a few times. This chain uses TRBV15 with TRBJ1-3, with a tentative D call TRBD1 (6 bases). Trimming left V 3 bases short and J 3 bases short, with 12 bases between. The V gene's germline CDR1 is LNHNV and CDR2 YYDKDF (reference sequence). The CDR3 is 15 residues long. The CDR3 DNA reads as TGTGCCACCAGCAGCCCGAGGGGGTTTGGAAACACCATATATTTT. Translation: CATSSPRGFGNTIYF.

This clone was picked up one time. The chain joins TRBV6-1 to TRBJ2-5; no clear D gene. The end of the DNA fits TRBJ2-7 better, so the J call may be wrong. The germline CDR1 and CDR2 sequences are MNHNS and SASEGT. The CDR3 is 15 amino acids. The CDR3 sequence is CASSELSSSYYEQYF. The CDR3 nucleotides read TGTGCCAGCAGTGAACTTTCTTCATCCTACTACGAGCAGTACTTC.

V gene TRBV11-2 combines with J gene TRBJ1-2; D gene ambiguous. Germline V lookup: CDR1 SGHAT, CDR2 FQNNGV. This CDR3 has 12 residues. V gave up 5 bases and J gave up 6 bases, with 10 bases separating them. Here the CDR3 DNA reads TGTGCCAGCAGCCTCGGACTCGATGGCTACACCTTC. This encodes CASSLGLDGYTF.

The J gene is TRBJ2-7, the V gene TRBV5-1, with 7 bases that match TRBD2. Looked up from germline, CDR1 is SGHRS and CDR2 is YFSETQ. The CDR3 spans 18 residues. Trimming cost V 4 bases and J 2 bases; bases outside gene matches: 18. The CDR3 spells CASSGLLTGRHFTYEQYF. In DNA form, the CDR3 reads TGCGCCAGCAGCGGGTTACTCACCGGGAGGCACTTTACCTACGAGCAGTACTTC.

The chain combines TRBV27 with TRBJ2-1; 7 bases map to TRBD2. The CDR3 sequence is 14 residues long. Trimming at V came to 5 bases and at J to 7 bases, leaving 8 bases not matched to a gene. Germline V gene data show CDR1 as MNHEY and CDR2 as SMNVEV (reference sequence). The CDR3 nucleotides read TGTGCCAGCAGTAGCAGCGGGGAGGTTAATGAGCAGTTCTTC. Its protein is CASSSSGEVNEQFF.

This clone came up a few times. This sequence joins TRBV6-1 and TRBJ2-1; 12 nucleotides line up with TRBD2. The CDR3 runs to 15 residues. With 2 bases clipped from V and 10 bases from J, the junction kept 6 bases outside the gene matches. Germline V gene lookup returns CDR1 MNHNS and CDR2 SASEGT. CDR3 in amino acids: CASSEPSGRGAEQFF. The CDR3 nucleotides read TGTGCCAGCAGTGAACCTAGCGGGAGGGGGGCGGAGCAGTTCTTC.

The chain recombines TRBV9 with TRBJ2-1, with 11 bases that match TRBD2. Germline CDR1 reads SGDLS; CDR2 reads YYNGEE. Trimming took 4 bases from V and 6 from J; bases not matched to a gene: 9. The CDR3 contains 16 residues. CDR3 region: CASSPGLADGSNEQFF. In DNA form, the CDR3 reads TGTGCCAGCAGCCCGGGACTAGCGGACGGGAGCAATGAGCAGTTCTTC.

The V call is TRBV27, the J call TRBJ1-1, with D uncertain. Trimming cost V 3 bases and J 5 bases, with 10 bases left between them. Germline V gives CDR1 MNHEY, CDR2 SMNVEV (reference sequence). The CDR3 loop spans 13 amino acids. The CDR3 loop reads CASSFGGWTEAFF. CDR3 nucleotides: TGTGCCAGCAGTTTTGGCGGCTGGACTGAAGCTTTCTTT.